The T cell receptor beta chain under discussion was sequenced for a study of tissue T cells after allogeneic stem cell transplantation. General study findings and limits: Shared clones across patients were few; motif clustering revealed tissue-specific shared signatures.

The V and J ends lost 0 bases and 0 bases respectively, with 6 bases between them. This CDR3 spans 14 amino acids. CDR1 and CDR2 (germline): SGHNT, YYREEE (reference sequence). Points on this clone: Antigen specificity is unknown.

Here immunoSEQ multiplex PCR was the method, and the copy in TCRdb shows in-frame clones only, minus some. The repertoire has some 4,700 clones, roughly three quarters of them found once; the top ten carry approximately 26%. The rearrangement uses TRBV5-4 and TRBJ2-5; D is uncertain. This specimen consisted of duodenal tissue, obtained at autopsy. The clonotype comes from a female patient aged 18 to 50 with steroid-refractory graft-versus-host disease after an allogeneic stem cell transplant. Some T cells could come from the graft donor. The CDR3 loop is CASSLGAYQETQYF. CDR3 sequence (DNA): TGTGCCAGCAGCTTGGGGGCGTACCAAGAGACCCAGTACTTC.